What follows are 5 T cell receptor beta chains derived from one specimen sequenced in a study of glioma-infiltrating T cells after dendritic cell vaccination. The sample's time point: after dendritic cell vaccination, including at tumor progression/relapse. The vaccine used monocyte-derived dendritic cells pulsed overnight with autologous tumor lysate. TCRdb keeps only in-frame clones here, not all; method: immunoSEQ multiplex PCR. Among 2,000 to 2,500 clones listed, roughly 79% were seen once. This material consisted of tumor tissue, taken after dendritic cell vaccination. The receptors stem from a human donor with glioblastoma.

This clone has a single count. The chain uses TRBV28 and TRBJ1-2; TRBD1 might be the D (5 bases). The germline CDR1 and CDR2 sequences are MDHEN and SYDVKM. The CDR3 spans 17 residues. The ends were cut back, 3 bases at V and 4 bases at J, with 21 bases in the middle. The CDR3, as DNA: TGTGCCAGCAGTTTTACCTCCGGGGGGGTTAAAGTCTATGGCTACACCTTC. Its protein product is CASSFTSGGVKVYGYTF.

The chain uses TRBV30 and TRBJ2-3; 7 bases fit TRBD1. CDR3 size: 15 residues. Trimming cost V 3 bases and J 1 base; bases outside gene matches: 7. The V gene's germline CDR1 is GTSNPN and CDR2 SVGIG (reference sequence). CDR3 residues: CAWRPSGQGTDTQYF. The CDR3 DNA reads as TGTGCCTGGAGACCCTCCGGACAGGGCACAGATACGCAGTATTTT.

The chain carries TRBV7-9 and TRBJ2-1; D unclear. The V gene's germline CDR1 is SEHNR and CDR2 FQNEAQ (reference sequence). The CDR3 length is 15 residues. V lost 3 bases and J lost 8, with 17 bases in between. This CDR3 is CASSFNLVPTHEQFF. CDR3 bases: TGTGCCAGCAGCTTTAACTTAGTTCCCACCCATGAGCAGTTCTTC.

The J gene is TRBJ1-5, the V gene TRBV15; TRBD1 might be the D (6 bases). Trimming stripped 5 bases from V and 2 bases from J, with 10 bases between. Germline assignment: CDR1 LNHNV and CDR2 YYDKDF (reference sequence). The CDR3 has 14 amino acids. Here the CDR3 DNA reads TGTGCCACCAGCTCTTCAGGGGGCAATCAGCCCCAGCATTTT. This translates into CATSSSGGNQPQHF.

The CDR3, as DNA: TGTGCCAGCAGCTACCCGGGCAATGAGCAGTTCTTC. As protein: CASSYPGNEQFF. The chain couples TRBV5-4 to TRBJ2-1, with D unclear. This CDR3 is built from 12 residues. Per the germline V gene, CDR1 is SGHNT and CDR2 is YYREEE (reference sequence). The ends were cut back, 3 bases at V and 6 bases at J, with 7 bases in the middle.